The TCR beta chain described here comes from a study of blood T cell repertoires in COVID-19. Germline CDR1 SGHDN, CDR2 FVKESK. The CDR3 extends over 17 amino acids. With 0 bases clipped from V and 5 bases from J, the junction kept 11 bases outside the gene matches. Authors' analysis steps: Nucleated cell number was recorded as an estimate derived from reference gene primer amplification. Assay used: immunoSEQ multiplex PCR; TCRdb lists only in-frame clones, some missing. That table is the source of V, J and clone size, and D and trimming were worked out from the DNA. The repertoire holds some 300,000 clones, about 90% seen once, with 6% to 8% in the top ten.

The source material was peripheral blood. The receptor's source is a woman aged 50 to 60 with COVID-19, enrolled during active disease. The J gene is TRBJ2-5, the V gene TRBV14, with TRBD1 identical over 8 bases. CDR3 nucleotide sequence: TGTGCCAGCAGCCAAGAGTTCAGGGGGCGACCGAGGGAGACCCAGTACTTC. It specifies CASSQEFRGRPRETQYF.